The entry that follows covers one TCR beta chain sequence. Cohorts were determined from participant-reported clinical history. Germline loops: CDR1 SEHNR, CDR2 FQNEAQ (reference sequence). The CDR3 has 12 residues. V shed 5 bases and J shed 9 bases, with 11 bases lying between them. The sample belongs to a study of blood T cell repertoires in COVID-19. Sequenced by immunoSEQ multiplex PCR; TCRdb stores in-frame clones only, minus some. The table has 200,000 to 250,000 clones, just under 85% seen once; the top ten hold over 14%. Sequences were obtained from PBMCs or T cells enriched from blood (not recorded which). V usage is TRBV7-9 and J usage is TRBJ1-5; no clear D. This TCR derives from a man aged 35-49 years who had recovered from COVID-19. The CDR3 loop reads CASSPITVPQHF. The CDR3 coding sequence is TGTGCCAGCAGCCCGATAACGGTGCCCCAGCATTTT.